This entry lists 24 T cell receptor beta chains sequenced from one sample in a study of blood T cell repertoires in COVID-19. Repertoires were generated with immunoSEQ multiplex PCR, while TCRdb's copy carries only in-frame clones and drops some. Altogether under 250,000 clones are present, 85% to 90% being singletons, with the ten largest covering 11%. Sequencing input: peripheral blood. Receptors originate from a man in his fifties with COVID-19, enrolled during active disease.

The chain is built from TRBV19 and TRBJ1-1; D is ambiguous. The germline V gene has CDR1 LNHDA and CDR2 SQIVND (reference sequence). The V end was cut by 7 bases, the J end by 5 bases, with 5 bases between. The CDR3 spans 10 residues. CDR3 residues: CASKHTEAFF. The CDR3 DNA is TGTGCCAGTAAGCATACTGAAGCTTTCTTT.

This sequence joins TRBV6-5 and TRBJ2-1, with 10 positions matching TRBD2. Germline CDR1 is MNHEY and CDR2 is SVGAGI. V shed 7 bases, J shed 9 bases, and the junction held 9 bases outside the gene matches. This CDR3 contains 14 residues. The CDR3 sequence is CASTQRGGLVEQFF. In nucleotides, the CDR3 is TGTGCCAGCACCCAGCGGGGGGGCTTGGTTGAGCAGTTCTTC.

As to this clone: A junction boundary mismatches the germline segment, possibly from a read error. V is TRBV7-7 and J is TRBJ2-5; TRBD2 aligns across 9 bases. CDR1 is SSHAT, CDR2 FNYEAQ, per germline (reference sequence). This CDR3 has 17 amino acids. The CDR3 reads CASSSTVTSGGGETQYF. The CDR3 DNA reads TGTGCTAGCAGCTCGACCGTGACTAGCGGAGGGGGGGAGACCCAGTACTTC.

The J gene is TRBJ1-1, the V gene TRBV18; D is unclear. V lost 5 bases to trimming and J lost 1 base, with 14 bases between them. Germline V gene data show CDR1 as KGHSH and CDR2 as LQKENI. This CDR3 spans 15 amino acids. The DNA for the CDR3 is TGTGCCAGCTCAACCGTGACCGAGGCGAACACTGAAGCTTTCTTT. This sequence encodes CASSTVTEANTEAFF. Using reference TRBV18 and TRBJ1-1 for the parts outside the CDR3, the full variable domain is NAGVMQNPRHLVRRRGQEARLRCSPMKGHSHVYWYRQLPEEGLKFMVYLQKENIIDESGMPKERFSAEFPKEGPSILRIQQVVRGDSAAYFCASSTVTEANTEAFFGQGTRLTVV.

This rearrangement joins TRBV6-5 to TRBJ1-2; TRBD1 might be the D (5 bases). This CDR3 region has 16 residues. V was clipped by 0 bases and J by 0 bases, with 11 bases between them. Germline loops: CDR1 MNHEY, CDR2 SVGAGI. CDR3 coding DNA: TGTGCCAGCAGTTACTCGGGGCAGAACCCTAACTATGGCTACACCTTC. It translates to CASSYSGQNPNYGYTF.

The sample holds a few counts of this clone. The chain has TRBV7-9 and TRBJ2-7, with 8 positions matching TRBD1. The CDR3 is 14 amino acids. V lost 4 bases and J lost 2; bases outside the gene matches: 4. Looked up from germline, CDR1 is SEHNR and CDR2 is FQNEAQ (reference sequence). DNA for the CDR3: TGTGCCAGCAGCTCGCAGGGGGCGGCCTACGAGCAGTACTTC. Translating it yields CASSSQGAAYEQYF. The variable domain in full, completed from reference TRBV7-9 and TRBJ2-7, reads DTGVSQNPRHKITKRGQNVTFRCDPISEHNRLYWYRQTLGQGPEFLTYFQNEAQLEKSRLLSDRFSAERPKGSFSTLEIQRTEQGDSAMYLCASSSQGAAYEQYFGPGTRLTVT.

CDR3 bases: TGTGCCACCAGTGACCCTTACATGGACACCATATATTTT. This translates into CATSDPYMDTIYF. The chain combines TRBV24-1 with TRBJ1-3; no clear D. Germline V gene lookup returns CDR1 KGHDR and CDR2 SFDVKD. There are 13 residues in the CDR3. The V gene lost 4 bases and the J gene lost 8 bases, with 11 bases spanning the gap.

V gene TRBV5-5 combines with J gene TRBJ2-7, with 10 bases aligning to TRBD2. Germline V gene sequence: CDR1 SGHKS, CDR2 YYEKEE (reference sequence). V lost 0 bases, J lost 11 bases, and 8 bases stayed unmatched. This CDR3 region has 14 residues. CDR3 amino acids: CASSLGASGSREYF. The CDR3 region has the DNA TGTGCCAGCAGCTTGGGTGCTAGCGGGAGTAGGGAGTACTTC.

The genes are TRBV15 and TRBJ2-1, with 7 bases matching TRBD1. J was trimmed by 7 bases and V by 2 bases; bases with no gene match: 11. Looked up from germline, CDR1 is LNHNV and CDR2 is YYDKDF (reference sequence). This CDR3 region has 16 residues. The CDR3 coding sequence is TGTGCCACCAGCAGATTTGAAACAGGGGAAGTGAATGAGCAGTTCTTC. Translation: CATSRFETGEVNEQFF. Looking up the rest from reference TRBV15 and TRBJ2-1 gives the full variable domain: DAMVIQNPRYQVTQFGKPVTLSCSQTLNHNVMYWYQQKSSQAPKLLFHYYDKDFNNEADTPDNFQSRRPNTSFCFLDIRSPGLGDTAMYLCATSRFETGEVNEQFFGPGTRLTVL.

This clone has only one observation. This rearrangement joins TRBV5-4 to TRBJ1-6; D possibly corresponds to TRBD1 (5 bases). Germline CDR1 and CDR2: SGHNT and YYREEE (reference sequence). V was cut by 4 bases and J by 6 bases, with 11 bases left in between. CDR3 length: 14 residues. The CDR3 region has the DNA TGTGCCAGCAGCCCCGGGACTCCTAATTCACCCCTCCACTTT. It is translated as CASSPGTPNSPLHF. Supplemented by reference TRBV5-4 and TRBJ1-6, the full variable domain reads ETGVTQSPTHLIKTRGQQVTLRCSSQSGHNTVSWYQQALGQGPQFIFQYYREEENGRGNFPPRFSGLQFPNYSSELNVNALELDDSALYLCASSPGTPNSPLHFGNGTRLTVT.

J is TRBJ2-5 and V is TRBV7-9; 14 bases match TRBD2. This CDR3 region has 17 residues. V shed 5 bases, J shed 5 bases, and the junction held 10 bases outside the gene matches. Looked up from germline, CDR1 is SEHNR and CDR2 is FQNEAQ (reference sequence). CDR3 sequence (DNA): TGTGCCAGCAGCCGGGGACTAGCGGGAGCCCGGAGGGAGACCCAGTACTTC. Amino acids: CASSRGLAGARRETQYF.

Here the CDR3 DNA reads TGTGCCAGCAGTGAAGGGCAAGGAAACACCATATATTTT. This gives the protein CASSEGQGNTIYF. The chain is built from TRBV6-1 and TRBJ1-3, with D unclear. V lost 1 base to trimming and J lost 4 bases, with 5 bases between them. Germline loops: CDR1 MNHNS, CDR2 SASEGT. The CDR3 length is 13 residues.

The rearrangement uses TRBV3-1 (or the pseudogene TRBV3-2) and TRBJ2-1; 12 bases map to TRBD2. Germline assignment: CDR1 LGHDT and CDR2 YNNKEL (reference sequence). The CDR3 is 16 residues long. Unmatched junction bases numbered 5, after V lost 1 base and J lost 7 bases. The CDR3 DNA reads TGTGCCAGCAGCCAAGTCTGGCTAGCGGGAGGGAATGAGCAGTTCTTC. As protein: CASSQVWLAGGNEQFF.

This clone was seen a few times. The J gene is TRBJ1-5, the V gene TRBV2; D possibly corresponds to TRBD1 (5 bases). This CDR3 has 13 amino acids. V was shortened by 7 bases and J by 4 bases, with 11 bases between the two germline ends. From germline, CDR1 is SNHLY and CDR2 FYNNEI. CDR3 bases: TGTGCCAGCACCAGGGCTGGTAATCAGCCCCAGCATTTT. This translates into CASTRAGNQPQHF.

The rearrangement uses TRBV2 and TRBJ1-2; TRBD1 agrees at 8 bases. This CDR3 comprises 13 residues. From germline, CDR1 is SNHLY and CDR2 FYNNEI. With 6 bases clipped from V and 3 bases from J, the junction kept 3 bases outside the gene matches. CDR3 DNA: TGTGCCAGCAGAGGGACAGGAGACTATGGCTACACCTTC. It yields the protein CASRGTGDYGYTF.

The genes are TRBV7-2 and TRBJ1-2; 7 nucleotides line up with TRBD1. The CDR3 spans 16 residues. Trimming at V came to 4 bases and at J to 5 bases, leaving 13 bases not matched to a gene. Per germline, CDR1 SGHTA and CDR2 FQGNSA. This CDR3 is CASSSPARGTRYGYTF. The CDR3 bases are TGTGCCAGCAGCTCCCCCGCCAGGGGGACTAGATATGGCTACACCTTC. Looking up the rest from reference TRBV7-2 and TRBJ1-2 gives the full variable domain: GAGVSQSPSNKVTEKGKDVELRCDPISGHTALYWYRQSLGQGLEFLIYFQGNSAPDKSGLPSDRFSAERTGGSVSTLTIQRTQQEDSAVYLCASSSPARGTRYGYTFGSGTRLTVV.

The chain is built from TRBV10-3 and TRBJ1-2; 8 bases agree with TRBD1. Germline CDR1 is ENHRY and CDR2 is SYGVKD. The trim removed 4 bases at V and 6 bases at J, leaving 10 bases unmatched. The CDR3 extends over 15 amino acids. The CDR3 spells CAISGQGALLNGYTF. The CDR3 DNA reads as TGTGCCATCAGTGGGCAGGGGGCCTTGCTGAATGGCTACACCTTC.

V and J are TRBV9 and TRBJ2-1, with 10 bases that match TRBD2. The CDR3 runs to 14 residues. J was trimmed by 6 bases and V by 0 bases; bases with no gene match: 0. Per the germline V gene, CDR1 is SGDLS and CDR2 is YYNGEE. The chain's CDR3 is CASSVASGGNEQFF. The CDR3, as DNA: TGTGCCAGCAGCGTAGCTAGCGGGGGCAATGAGCAGTTCTTC.

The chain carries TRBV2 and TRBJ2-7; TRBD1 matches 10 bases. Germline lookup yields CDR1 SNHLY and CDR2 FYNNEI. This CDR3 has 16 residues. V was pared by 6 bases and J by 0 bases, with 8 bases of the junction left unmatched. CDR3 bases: TGTGCCAGCAGCCCCCGGACAGGGGGACTCTCCTACGAGCAGTACTTC. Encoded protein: CASSPRTGGLSYEQYF.

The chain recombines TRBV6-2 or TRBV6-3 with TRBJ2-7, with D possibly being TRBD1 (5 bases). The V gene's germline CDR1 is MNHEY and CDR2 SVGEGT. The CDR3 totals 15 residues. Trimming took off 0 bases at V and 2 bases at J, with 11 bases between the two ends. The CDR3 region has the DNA TGTGCCAGCAGTTACTCGGGGCAGCCACCCTACGAGCAGTACTTC. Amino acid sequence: CASSYSGQPPYEQYF.

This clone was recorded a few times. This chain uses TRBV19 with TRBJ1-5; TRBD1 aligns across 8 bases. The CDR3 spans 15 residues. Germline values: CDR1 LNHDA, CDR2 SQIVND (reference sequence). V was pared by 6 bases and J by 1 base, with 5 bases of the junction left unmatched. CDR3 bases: TGTGCCAGTAGACCAGGGGGCTCCAGCAATCAGCCCCAGCATTTT. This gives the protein CASRPGGSSNQPQHF.

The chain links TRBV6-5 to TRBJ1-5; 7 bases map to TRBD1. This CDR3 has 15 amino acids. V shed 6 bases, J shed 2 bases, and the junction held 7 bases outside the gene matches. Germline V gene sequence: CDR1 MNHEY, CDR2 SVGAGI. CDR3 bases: TGTGCCAGCAGACAGCGACAGGGTGGCAATCAGCCCCAGCATTTT. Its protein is CASRQRQGGNQPQHF.

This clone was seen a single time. The CDR3 nucleotides read TGTGCCAGCAGCCAAGATACAGGGGGCTACGAGCAGTACTTC. Translated, it gives CASSQDTGGYEQYF. The chain links TRBV3-1 (or the pseudogene TRBV3-2) to TRBJ2-7; 8 positions agree with TRBD1. Germline V gene lookup returns CDR1 LGHDT and CDR2 YNNKEL (reference sequence). The CDR3 is 14 residues long. The junction had 1 base not matched to a gene; V was cut back by 0 bases and J by 3 bases.

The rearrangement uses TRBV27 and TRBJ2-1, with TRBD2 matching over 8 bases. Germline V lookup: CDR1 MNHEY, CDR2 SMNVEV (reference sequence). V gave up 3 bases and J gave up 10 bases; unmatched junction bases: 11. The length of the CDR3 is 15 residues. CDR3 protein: CASSLLSGSDGEQFF. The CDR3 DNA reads TGTGCCAGCAGTTTGCTAAGCGGGAGTGACGGGGAGCAGTTCTTC.